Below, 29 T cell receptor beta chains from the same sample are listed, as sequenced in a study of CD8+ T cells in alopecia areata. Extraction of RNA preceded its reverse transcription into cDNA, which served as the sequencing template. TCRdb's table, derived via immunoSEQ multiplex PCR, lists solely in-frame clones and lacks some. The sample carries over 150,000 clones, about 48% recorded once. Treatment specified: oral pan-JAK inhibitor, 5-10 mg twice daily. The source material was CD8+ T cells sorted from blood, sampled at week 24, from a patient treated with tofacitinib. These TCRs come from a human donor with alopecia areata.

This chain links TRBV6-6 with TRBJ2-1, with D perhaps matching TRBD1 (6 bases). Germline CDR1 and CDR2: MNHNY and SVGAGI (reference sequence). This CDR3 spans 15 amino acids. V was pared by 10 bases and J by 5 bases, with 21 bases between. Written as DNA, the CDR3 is TGTGCCACCTCAGAAAGGAATGGGACACACAATGAGCAGTTCTTC. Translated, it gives CATSERNGTHNEQFF.

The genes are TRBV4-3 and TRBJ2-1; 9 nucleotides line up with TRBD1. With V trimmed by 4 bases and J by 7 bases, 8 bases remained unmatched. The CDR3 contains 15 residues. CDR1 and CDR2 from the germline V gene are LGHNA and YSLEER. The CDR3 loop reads CASSRTAGQGNEQFF. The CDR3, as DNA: TGCGCCAGCAGCCGGACCGCGGGACAGGGTAATGAGCAGTTCTTC.

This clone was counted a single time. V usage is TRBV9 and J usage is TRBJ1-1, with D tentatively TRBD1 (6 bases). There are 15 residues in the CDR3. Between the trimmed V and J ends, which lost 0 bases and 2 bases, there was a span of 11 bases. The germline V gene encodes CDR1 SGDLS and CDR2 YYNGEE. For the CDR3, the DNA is TGTGCCAGCAGCGTAGGGGCAGGGGCCAACACTGAAGCTTTCTTT. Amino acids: CASSVGAGANTEAFF. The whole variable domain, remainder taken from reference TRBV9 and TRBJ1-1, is DSGVTQTPKHLITATGQRVTLRCSPRSGDLSVYWYQQSLDQGLQFLIQYYNGEERAKGNILERFSAQQFPDLHSELNLSSLELGDSALYFCASSVGAGANTEAFFGQGTRLTVV.

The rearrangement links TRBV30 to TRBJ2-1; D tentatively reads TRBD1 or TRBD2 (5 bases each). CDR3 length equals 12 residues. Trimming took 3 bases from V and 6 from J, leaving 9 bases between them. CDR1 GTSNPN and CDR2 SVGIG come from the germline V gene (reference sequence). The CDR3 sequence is CAWSRGSNEQFF. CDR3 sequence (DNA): TGTGCCTGGAGCCGGGGCAGCAATGAGCAGTTCTTC.

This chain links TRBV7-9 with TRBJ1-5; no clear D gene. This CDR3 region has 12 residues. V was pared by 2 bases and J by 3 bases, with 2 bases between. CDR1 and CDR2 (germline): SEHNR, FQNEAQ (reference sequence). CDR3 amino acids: CASSLNNQPQHF. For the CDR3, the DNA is TGTGCCAGCAGCTTAAACAATCAGCCCCAGCATTTT.

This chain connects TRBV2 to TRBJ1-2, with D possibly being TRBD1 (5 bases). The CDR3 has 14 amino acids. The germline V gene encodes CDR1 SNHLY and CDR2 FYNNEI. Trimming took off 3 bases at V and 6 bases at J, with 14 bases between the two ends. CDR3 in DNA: TGTGCCAGCAGTGAGGCAGGGATGTCGGATGGCTACACCTTC. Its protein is CASSEAGMSDGYTF.

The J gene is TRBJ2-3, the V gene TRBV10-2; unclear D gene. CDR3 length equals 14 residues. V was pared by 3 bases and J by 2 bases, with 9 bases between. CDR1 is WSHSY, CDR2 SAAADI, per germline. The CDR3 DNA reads TGCGCCAGCAGTGAAAACAGACTCACAGATACGCAGTATTTT. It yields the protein CASSENRLTDTQYF.

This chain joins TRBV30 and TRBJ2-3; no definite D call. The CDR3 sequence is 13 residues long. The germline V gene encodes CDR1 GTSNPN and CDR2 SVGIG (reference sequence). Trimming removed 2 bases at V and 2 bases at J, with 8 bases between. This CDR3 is CAWSLDDTDTQYF. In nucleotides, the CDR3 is TGTGCCTGGAGTTTGGACGACACAGATACGCAGTATTTT. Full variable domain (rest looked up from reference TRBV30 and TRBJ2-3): SQTIHQWPATLVQPVGSPLSLECTVEGTSNPNLYWYRQAAGRGLQLLFYSVGIGQISSEVPQNLSASRPQDRQFILSSKKLLLSDSGFYLCAWSLDDTDTQYFGPGTRLTVL.

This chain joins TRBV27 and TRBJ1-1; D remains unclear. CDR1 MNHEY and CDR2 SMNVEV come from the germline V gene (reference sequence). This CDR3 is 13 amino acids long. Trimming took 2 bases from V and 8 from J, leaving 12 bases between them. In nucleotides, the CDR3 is TGTGCCAGCAGTTTAAGCTCCGGGAGGGAAGCTTTCTTT. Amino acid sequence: CASSLSSGREAFF.

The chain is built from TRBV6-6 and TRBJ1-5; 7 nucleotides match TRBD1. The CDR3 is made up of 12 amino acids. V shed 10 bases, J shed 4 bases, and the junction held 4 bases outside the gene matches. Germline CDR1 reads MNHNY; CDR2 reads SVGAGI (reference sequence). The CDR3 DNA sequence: TGTGCCACCTCACAGGGGAATCAGCCCCAGCATTTT. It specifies CATSQGNQPQHF.

The CDR3 DNA is TGCGCCAGCAGCCAGCGAGTGGGCACAGATACGCAGTATTTT. It is translated as CASSQRVGTDTQYF. This rearrangement joins TRBV4-1 to TRBJ2-3; D not resolved. V gave up 3 bases and J gave up 1 base, with 8 bases separating them. Germline CDR1 and CDR2: MGHRA and YSYEKL. The CDR3 consists of 14 residues.

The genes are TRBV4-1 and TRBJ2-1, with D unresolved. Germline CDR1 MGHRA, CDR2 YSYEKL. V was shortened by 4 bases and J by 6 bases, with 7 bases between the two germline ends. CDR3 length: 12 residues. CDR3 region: CASSPSGNEQFF. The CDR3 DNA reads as TGCGCCAGCAGCCCCTCGGGCAATGAGCAGTTCTTC.

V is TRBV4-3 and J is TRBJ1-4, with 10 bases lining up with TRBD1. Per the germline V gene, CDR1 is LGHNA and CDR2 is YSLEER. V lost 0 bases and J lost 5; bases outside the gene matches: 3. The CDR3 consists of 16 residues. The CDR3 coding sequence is TGCGCCAGCAGCCAAGATCGGGGACAGGGGAATGAAAAACTGTTTTTT. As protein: CASSQDRGQGNEKLFF.

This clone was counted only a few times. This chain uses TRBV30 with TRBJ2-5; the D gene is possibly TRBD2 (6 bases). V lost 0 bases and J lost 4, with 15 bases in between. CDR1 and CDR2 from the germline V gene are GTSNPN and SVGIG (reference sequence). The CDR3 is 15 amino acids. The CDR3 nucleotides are TGTGCCTGGAGTGTACTCAGCTTGGGGGGAGAGACCCAGTACTTC. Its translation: CAWSVLSLGGETQYF.

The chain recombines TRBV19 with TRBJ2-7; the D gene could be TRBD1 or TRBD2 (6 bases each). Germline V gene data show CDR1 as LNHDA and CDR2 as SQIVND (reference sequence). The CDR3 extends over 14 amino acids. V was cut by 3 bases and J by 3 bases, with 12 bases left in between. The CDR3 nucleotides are TGTGCCAGTAGTATTACCGGGGGCAGCTACGAGCAGTACTTC. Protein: CASSITGGSYEQYF.

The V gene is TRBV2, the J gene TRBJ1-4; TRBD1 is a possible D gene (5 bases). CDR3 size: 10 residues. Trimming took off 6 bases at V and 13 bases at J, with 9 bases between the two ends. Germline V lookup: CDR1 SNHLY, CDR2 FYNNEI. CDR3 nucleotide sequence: TGTGCCAGCAGGACCCAGGGACTGTTTTTT. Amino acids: CASRTQGLFF.

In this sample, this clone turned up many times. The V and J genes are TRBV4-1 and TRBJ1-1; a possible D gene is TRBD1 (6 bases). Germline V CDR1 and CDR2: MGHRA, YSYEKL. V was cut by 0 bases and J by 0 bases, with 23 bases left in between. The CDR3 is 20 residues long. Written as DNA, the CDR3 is TGCGCCAGCAGCCAAGATTCCGTTCTGGGGGCCGAAAAAGTGAACACTGAAGCTTTCTTT. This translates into CASSQDSVLGAEKVNTEAFF.

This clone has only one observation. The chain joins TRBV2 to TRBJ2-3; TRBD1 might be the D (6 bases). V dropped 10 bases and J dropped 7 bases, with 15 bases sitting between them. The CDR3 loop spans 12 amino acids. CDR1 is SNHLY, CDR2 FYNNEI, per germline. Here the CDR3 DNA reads TGTGCCATCCGGGACATCTCGAATACGCAGTATTTT. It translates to CAIRDISNTQYF.

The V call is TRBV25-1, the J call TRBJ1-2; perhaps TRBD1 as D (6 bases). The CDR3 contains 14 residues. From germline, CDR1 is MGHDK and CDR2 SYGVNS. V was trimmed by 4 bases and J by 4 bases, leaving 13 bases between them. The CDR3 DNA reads TGTGCCAGCAGTGTAGGAGGGGGAGGCTATGGCTACACCTTC. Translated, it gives CASSVGGGGYGYTF.

The CDR3 nucleotides read TGTGCCTTATCTGGACTAGCGGGGGACTACAATGAGCAGTTCTTC. Translation: CALSGLAGDYNEQFF. V and J are TRBV30 and TRBJ2-1; 13 bases fit TRBD2. Unmatched junction bases numbered 6, after V lost 7 bases and J lost 3 bases. This CDR3 comprises 15 residues. Germline CDR1 is GTSNPN and CDR2 is SVGIG (reference sequence). Variable domain in full (rest from reference TRBV30 and TRBJ2-1): SQTIHQWPATLVQPVGSPLSLECTVEGTSNPNLYWYRQAAGRGLQLLFYSVGIGQISSEVPQNLSASRPQDRQFILSSKKLLLSDSGFYLCALSGLAGDYNEQFFGPGTRLTVL.

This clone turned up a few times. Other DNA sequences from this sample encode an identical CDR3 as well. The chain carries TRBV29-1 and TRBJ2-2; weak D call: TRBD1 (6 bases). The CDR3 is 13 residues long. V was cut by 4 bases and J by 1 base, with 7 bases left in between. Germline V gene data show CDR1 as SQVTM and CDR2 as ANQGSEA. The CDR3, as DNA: TGCAGCGTTGTGACAGGGAACACCGGGGAGCTGTTTTTT. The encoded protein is CSVVTGNTGELFF.

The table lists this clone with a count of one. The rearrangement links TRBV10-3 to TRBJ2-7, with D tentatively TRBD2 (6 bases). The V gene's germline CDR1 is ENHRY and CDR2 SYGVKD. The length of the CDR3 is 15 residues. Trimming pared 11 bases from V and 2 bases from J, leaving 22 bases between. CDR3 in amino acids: CASKDGGSGTYEQYF. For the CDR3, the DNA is TGTGCCTCTAAGGATGGGGGGTCGGGCACCTACGAGCAGTACTTC.

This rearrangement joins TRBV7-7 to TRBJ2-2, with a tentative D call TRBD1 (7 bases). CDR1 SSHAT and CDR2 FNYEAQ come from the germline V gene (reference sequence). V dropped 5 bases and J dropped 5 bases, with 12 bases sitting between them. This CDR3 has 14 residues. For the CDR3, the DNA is TGTGCCAGCAGCCCAGGGGGAGGAACCGGGGAGCTGTTTTTT. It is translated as CASSPGGGTGELFF.

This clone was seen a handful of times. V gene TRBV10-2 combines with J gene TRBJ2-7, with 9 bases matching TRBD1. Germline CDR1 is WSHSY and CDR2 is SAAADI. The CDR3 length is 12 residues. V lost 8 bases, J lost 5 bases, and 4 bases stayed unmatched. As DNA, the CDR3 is TGCGCCAGCGGGACAGGGCACCACGAGCAGTACTTC. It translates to CASGTGHHEQYF.

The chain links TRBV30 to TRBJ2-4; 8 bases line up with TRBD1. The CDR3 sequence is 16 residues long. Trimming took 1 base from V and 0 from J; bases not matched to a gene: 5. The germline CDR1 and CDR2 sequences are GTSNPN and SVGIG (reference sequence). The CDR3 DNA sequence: TGTGCCTGGAGTGCGGCGACAGGGGTAGCCAAAAACATTCAGTACTTC. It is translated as CAWSAATGVAKNIQYF.

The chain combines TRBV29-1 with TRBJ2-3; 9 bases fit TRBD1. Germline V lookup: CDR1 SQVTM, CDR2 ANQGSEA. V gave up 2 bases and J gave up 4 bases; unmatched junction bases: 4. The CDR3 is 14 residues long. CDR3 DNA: TGCAGCGTTGAACTCAGGACAGGGGCAGATACGCAGTATTTT. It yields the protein CSVELRTGADTQYF.

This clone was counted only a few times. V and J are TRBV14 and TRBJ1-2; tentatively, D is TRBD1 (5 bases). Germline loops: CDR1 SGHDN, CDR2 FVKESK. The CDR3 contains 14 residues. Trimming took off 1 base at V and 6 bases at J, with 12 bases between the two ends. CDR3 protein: CASSQGRGGNGYTF. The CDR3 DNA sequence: TGTGCCAGCAGCCAAGGCCGTGGGGGGAATGGCTACACCTTC. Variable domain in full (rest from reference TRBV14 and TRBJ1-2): EAGVTQFPSHSVIEKGQTVTLRCDPISGHDNLYWYRRVMGKEIKFLLHFVKESKQDESGMPNNRFLAERTGGTYSTLKVQPAELEDSGVYFCASSQGRGGNGYTFGSGTRLTVV.

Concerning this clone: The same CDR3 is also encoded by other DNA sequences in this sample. CDR3 DNA sequence: TGCAGCGTTGTGACAGGGAACACTGAAGCTTTCTTT. This codes for CSVVTGNTEAFF. This chain uses TRBV29-1 with TRBJ1-1; D possibly corresponds to TRBD1 (6 bases). The germline V gene encodes CDR1 SQVTM and CDR2 ANQGSEA. This CDR3 is built from 12 residues. V shed 4 bases and J shed 1 base, with 7 bases lying between them.

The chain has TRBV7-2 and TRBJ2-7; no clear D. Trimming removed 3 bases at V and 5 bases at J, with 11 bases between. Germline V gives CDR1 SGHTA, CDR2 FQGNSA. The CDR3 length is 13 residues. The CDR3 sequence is CASSFSGMNEQYF. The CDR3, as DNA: TGTGCCAGCAGCTTTTCTGGTATGAACGAGCAGTACTTC.